Listed below are T cell receptor beta chains from one sample, sequenced in a study of blood T cell repertoires in COVID-19. Sequenced by immunoSEQ multiplex PCR; TCRdb stores in-frame clones only, minus some. Among just over 150,000 clones listed, 82% were seen once. The source material was peripheral blood. Every receptor here comes from a woman between 40 and 55 years old with COVID-19, enrolled during active disease. Both conserved end residues are part of each CDR3. Fields, in order: CDR3 protein, CDR3 DNA, CDR3 length, clone size, J gene, D gene, V gene. D genes are given only for firm matches. Clone size appears in some rows only: once, few, many, or a class for an expanded clone.

CAWSKGALTETQYF TGTGCCTGGAGTAAGGGGGCGCTTACGGAGACCCAGTACTTC 14 - TRBJ2-5 TRBD1 TRBV30
CASSLSLVRADTQYF TGTGCCAGCAGCTTGTCCCTAGTTCGAGCAGATACGCAGTATTTT 15 - TRBJ2-3 - TRBV5-5
CASNRDRGSEQYF TGTGCCAGCAACCGGGACAGGGGCTCCGAGCAGTACTTC 13 once TRBJ2-7 TRBD1 TRBV2
CASSSTGGYGYTF TGTGCCAGCAGCTCGACAGGGGGATATGGCTACACCTTC 13 once TRBJ1-2 TRBD1 TRBV7-3
CASSRLGQGAQRAFF TGTGCCAGCAGTAGGCTAGGACAGGGGGCGCAGAGGGCTTTCTTT 15 - TRBJ1-1 TRBD1 TRBV28
CAWSVRLEASGEDTQYF TGTGCCTGGAGTGTGAGGTTAGAGGCTAGCGGGGAAGATACGCAGTATTTT 17 - TRBJ2-3 TRBD2 TRBV30
CASSGGWTGRVGYTF TGTGCCAGCAGTGGGGGCTGGACAGGGAGGGTTGGCTACACCTTC 15 - TRBJ1-2 TRBD1 TRBV2
CATSDRLAGGSEQFF TGTGCCACCAGTGATCGGCTAGCGGGGGGTAGTGAGCAGTTCTTC 15 - TRBJ2-1 TRBD2 TRBV24-1
CASRGTSGTSYNEQFF TGTGCCAGCAGGGGGACTAGCGGGACCTCCTACAATGAGCAGTTCTTC 16 - TRBJ2-1 TRBD2 TRBV27
CASSPGGYNEQFF TGCGCCAGCAGCCCCGGAGGGTACAATGAGCAGTTCTTC 13 - TRBJ2-1 - TRBV4-1
CASSLPGQANYGYTF TGTGCCAGCAGCCTCCCCGGACAGGCGAACTATGGCTACACCTTC 15 - TRBJ1-2 TRBD1 TRBV5-6
CASSRRTALYNEQFF TGTGCCAGCAGCCGAAGGACAGCCCTATACAATGAGCAGTTCTTC 15 - TRBJ2-1 - TRBV14
CASSQYIAKNIQYF TGTGCCAGCAGCCAATATATAGCCAAAAACATTCAGTACTTC 14 - TRBJ2-4 - TRBV3-1/TRBV3-2
CASSRRGGNYGYTF TGTGCCAGCAGCCGGCGGGGGGGTAACTATGGCTACACCTTC 14 few TRBJ1-2 - TRBV5-6
CASSGTGTSGLGGKNEQYF TGCGCCAGCAGCGGCACCGGGACTAGCGGGCTCGGGGGGAAGAACGAGCAGTACTTC 19 - TRBJ2-7 TRBD2 TRBV5-1
CASSQSRKRRDRGLSNTGELFF TGCGCCAGCAGTCAATCTAGGAAAAGACGGGACAGGGGGTTGTCGAACACCGGGGAGCTGTTTTTT 22 - TRBJ2-2 TRBD1 TRBV23-1
CASSLMGQGAYEQYF TGTGCCAGCAGTTTGATGGGACAGGGGGCCTACGAGCAGTACTTC 15 - TRBJ2-7 TRBD1 TRBV27
CATSQPGTVVSSLHF TGTGCCACCAGTCAACCAGGGACAGTAGTTTCGTCCCTCCACTTT 15 many TRBJ1-6 TRBD1 TRBV10-3
CAIRGVSGDTQYF TGTGCCATCAGGGGGGTTAGCGGGGATACGCAGTATTTT 13 - TRBJ2-3 TRBD2 TRBV10-3
CASSEGAPTDTQYF TGTGCCAGCAGTGAGGGGGCCCCCACAGATACGCAGTATTTT 14 - TRBJ2-3 - TRBV6-1
CASSQGLRRSNEQFF TGTGCCAGCAGCCAGGGCCTCCGACGCTCCAATGAGCAGTTCTTC 15 - TRBJ2-1 - TRBV3-1/TRBV3-2
CASSQGTGSADTQYF TGTGCCAGTAGTCAAGGGACAGGTTCTGCAGATACGCAGTATTTT 15 - TRBJ2-3 TRBD1 TRBV19
CASRRGQGLAGELFF TGTGCCAGCAGGAGGGGACAGGGGCTCGCCGGGGAGCTGTTTTTT 15 - TRBJ2-2 TRBD1 TRBV27
CASTGVSNQPQHF TGTGCCAGCACCGGAGTTAGCAATCAGCCCCAGCATTTT 13 - TRBJ1-5 - TRBV28
CASSFDSPSTDTQYF TGTGCCAGCAGTTTTGACTCACCTAGCACAGATACGCAGTATTTT 15 - TRBJ2-3 - TRBV7-9
CASSYRVETQYF TGTGCCAGCAGTTATCGGGTAGAGACCCAGTACTTC 12 - TRBJ2-5 - TRBV6-2/TRBV6-3
CASSYYRADTQYF TGTGCCAGCAGTTATTACAGGGCAGATACGCAGTATTTT 13 - TRBJ2-3 - TRBV6-5
CASSSELKNTEAFF TGTGCCAGCAGCTCCGAACTAAAGAACACTGAAGCTTTCTTT 14 once TRBJ1-1 - TRBV7-6
CASGLAGTDYGYTF TGTGCTAGTGGTTTGGCCGGGACAGACTATGGCTACACCTTC 14 - TRBJ1-2 TRBD1 TRBV12-5
CASSRTSASSYNEQFF TGTGCCAGCAGCAGGACTAGCGCGAGCTCCTACAATGAGCAGTTCTTC 16 - TRBJ2-1 TRBD2 TRBV27
CASRPFDRVASYTQYF TGTGCCAGCAGACCCTTCGACAGGGTAGCTTCCTATACGCAGTATTTT 16 - TRBJ2-3 TRBD1 TRBV27
CASSGSGAYGYTF TGTGCCAGCAGTGGCTCAGGGGCCTATGGCTACACCTTC 13 - TRBJ1-2 - TRBV2
CASNSRAPTGAFF TGTGCCAGCAACTCCCGGGCCCCGACGGGGGCTTTCTTT 13 - TRBJ1-1 - TRBV12-3/TRBV12-4
CASSFFSTGRATGELFF TGTGCCAGCAGCTTTTTCTCGACAGGGCGGGCCACCGGGGAGCTGTTTTTT 17 - TRBJ2-2 TRBD1 TRBV7-2